This T cell receptor beta chain appears in the sequencing data of a study of response to subunit inactivated influenza vaccine. The CDR3 loop spans 12 amino acids. V lost 4 bases and J 13 bases, leaving 14 bases between the germline ends. CDR1 and CDR2 (germline): SGHNT, YENEEA. TCRdb re-analysed the RT-PCR reads in MiXCR, keeping a single row per CDR3 protein. The sample comprises 500,000 to 600,000 distinct CDR3 sequences, 12% of which are singletons, and 10% rests with the top ten. The input for sequencing was PBMCs from blood, taken on the day of vaccination. The clonotype was recovered from a man in his fifties or sixties who received an inactivated influenza vaccine. The chain employs TRBV11-3 and TRBJ2-1; D perhaps matches TRBD1 (6 bases). The CDR3 protein is CASSWGHGEQFF. The CDR3 DNA is TGTGCCAGCAGCTGGGGACACGGTGAACAGTTCTTC.